This T cell receptor beta chain emerged from a study of OX40 agonist ivuxolimab in advanced cancers. Study overall: Patients got intravenous ivuxolimab at 0.01 to 10 mg/kg every 2 weeks. Participants, 80% to 90% male, averaged roughly 60 years of age, ranging from roughly 23 to 80.

A remark on this clone: Its antigen remains unidentified.

V was pared by 5 bases and J by 0 bases, with 4 bases of the junction left unmatched. The germline V gene encodes CDR1 MNHNY and CDR2 SVGAGI (reference sequence). The length of the CDR3 is 14 residues. The method was immunoSEQ multiplex PCR; TCRdb's version includes in-frame clones alone and lacks a portion of them. In the table there are about 74,000 clones, 80% to 85% of which are singletons. Findings and limits, study-wide: In the 0.1 to 3.0 mg/kg range, CD4+ and CD8+ blood T cells had expanded clonally by week 6.

V usage is TRBV6-6 and J usage is TRBJ2-7; 7 bases agree with TRBD2. The sequence was obtained from an adult with an advanced solid tumor such as melanoma, head and neck, liver or kidney cancer. The sequenced sample was CD4+ or CD8+ T cells sorted from blood, obtained in a trial of the OX40 agonist ivuxolimab. The DNA for the CDR3 is TGTGCCAGCAGTGCGACTAGCTCCTCCTACGAGCAGTACTTC. This gives the protein CASSATSSSYEQYF.